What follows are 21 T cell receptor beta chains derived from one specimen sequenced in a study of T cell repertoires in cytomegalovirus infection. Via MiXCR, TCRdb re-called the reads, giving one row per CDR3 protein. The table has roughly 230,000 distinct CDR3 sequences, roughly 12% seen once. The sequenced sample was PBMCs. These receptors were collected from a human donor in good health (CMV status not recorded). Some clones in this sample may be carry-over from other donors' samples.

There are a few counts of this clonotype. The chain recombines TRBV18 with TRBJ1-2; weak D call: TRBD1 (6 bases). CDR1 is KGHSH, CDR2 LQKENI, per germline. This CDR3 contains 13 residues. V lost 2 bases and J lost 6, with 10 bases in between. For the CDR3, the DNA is TGTGCCAGCTCACCAAACAGGGAGGATGGCTACACCTTC. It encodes CASSPNREDGYTF.

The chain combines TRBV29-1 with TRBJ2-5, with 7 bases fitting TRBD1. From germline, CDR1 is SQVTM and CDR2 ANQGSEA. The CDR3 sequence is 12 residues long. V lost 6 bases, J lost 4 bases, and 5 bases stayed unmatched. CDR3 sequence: CSVTGVGETQYF. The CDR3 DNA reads TGCAGCGTAACAGGGGTTGGAGAGACCCAGTACTTC.

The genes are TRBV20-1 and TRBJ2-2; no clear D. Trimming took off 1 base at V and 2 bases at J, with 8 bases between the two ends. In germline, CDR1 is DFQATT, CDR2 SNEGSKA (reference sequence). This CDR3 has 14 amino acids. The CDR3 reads CSARAPYNTGELFF. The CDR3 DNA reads TGCAGTGCTAGAGCCCCATACAACACCGGGGAGCTGTTTTTT.

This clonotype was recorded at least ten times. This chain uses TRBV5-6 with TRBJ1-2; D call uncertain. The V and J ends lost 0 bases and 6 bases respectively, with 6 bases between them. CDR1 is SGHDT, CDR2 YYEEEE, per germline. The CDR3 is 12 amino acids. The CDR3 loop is CASSLVSDGYTF. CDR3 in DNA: TGTGCCAGCAGCTTGGTTTCGGATGGCTACACCTTC.

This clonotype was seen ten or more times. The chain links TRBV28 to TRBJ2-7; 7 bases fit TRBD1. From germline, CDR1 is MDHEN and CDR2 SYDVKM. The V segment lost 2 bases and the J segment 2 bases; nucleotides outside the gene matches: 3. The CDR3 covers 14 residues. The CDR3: CASSLVGQAYEQYF. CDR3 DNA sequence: TGTGCCAGCAGTTTAGTAGGACAGGCCTACGAGCAGTACTTC.

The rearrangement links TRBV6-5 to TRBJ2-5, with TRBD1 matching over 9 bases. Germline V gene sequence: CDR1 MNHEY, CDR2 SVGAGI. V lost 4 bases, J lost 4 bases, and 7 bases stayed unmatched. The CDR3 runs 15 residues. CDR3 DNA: TGTGCCAGCAGTTTTAACAGGGGGCTGGCAGAGACCCAGTACTTC. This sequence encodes CASSFNRGLAETQYF.

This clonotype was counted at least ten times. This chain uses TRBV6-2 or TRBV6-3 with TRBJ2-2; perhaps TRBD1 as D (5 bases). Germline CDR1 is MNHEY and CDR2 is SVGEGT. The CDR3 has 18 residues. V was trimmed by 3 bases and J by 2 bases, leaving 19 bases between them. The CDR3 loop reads CASSYMATKGLNTGELFF. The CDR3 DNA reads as TGTGCCAGCAGTTATATGGCAACCAAGGGGCTTAACACCGGGGAGCTGTTTTTT.

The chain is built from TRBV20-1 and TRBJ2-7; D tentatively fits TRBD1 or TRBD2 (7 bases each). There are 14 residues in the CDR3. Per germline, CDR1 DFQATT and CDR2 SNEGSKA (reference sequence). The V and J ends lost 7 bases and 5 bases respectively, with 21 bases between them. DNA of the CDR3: TGCAGTGTTCAGGGAGGGGGCAGGTTTGACGAGCAGTACTTC. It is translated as CSVQGGGRFDEQYF.

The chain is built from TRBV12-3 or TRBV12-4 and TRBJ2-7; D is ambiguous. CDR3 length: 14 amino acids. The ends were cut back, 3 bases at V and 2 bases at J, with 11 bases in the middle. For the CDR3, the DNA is TGTGCCAGCAGTTTGGTGGCGGAAACCTACGAGCAGTACTTC. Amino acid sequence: CASSLVAETYEQYF.

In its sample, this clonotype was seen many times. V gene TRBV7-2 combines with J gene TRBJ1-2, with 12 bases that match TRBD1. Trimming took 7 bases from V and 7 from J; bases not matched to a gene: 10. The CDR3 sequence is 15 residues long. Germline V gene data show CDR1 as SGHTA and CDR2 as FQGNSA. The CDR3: CASIVERGQGAGYTF. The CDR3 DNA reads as TGTGCCAGCATCGTCGAGAGGGGACAGGGGGCTGGCTACACCTTC.

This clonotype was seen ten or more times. The DNA of the CDR3 is TGTGCCAGCAGTTCAGCGGGACAGCTCACAGATACGCAGTATTTT. This translates into CASSSAGQLTDTQYF. The rearrangement links TRBV7-9 to TRBJ2-3, with D perhaps TRBD1 or TRBD2 (7 bases each). Germline CDR1 and CDR2: SEHNR and FQNEAQ (reference sequence). The V gene lost 6 bases and the J gene lost 2 bases, with 15 bases spanning the gap. The CDR3 spans 15 residues.

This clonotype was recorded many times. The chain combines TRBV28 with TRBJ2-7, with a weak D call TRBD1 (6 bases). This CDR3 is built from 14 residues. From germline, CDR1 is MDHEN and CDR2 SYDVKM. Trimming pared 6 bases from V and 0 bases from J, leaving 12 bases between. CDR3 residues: CASSRTGNSYEQYF. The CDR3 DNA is TGTGCCAGCAGCCGTACAGGGAACTCCTACGAGCAGTACTTC. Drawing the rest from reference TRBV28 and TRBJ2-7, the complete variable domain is DVKVTQSSRYLVKRTGEKVFLECVQDMDHENMFWYRQDPGLGLRLIYFSYDVKMKEKGDIPEGYSVSREKKERFSLILESASTNQTSMYLCASSRTGNSYEQYFGPGTRLTVT.

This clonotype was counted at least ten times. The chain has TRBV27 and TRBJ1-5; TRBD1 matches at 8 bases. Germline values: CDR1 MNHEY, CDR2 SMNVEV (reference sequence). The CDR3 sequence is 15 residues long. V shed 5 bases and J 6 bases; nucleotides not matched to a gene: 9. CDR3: CASSAGTGTGQPQHF. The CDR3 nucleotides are TGTGCCAGCAGTGCCGGAACCGGGACAGGTCAGCCCCAGCATTTT.

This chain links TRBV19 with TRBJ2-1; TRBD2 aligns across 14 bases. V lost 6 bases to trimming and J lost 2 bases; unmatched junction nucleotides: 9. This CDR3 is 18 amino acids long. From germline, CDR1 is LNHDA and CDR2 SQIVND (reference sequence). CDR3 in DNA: TGTGCCAGTAGCGAGACTAGCGGGAGGGCCCGGGCCTACAATGAGCAGTTCTTC. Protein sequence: CASSETSGRARAYNEQFF.

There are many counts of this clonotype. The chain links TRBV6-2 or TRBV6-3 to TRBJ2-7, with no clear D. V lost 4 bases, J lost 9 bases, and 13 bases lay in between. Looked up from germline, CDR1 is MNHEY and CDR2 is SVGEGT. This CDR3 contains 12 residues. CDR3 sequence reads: CASSSGHGGQYF. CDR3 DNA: TGTGCCAGCAGTTCGGGTCACGGCGGGCAGTACTTC.

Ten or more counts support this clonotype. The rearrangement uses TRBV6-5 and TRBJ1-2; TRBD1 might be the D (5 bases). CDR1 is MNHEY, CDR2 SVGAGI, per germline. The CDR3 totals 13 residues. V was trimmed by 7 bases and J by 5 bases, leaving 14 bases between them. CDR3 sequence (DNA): TGTGCCAGCAAATTGGACATAGGGTATGGCTACACCTTC. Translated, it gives CASKLDIGYGYTF.

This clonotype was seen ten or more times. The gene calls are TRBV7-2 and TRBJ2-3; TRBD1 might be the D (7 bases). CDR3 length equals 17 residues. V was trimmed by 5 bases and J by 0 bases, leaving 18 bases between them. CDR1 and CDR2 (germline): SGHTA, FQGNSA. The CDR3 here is CASSPQSGGISTDTQYF. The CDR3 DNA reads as TGTGCCAGCAGCCCCCAGTCAGGGGGGATTAGCACAGATACGCAGTATTTT.

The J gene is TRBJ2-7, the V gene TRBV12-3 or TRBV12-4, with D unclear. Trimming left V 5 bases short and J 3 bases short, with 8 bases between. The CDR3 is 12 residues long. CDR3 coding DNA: TGTGCCAGCAGTAAACTCTACTACGAGCAGTACTTC. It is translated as CASSKLYYEQYF.

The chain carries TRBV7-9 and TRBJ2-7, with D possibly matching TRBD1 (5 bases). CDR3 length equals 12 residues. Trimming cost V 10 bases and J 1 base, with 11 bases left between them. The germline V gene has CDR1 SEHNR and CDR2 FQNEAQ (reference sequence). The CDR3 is CATSRDSYEQYF. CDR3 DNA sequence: TGTGCCACTTCCAGGGATTCCTACGAGCAGTACTTC.

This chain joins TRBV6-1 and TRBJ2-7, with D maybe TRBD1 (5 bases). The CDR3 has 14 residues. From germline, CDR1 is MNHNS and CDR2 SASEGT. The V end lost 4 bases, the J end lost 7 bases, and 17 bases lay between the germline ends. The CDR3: CASSGVGIPGEQYF. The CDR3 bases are TGTGCCAGCAGTGGAGTTGGCATACCAGGGGAGCAGTACTTC.

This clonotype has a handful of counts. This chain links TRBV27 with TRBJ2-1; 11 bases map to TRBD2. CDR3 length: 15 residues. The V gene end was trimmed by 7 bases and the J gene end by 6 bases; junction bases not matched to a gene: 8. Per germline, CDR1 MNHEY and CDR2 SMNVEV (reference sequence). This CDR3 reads CASTLGLAGLNEQFF. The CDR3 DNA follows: TGTGCCAGCACTCTAGGACTAGCGGGCCTCAATGAGCAGTTCTTC.